These 23 T cell receptor beta chains came from one sample sequenced in a study of tumor-infiltrating lymphocytes in primary liver carcinoma. Priming with a constant-region primer yielded TCR beta cDNA from about 480 ng total RNA. Each TCR beta library was derived from three nested multiplex PCR rounds that employed slightly modified ARM-PCR. The study ran its first two PCR rounds for approximately 10 cycles each, using TRBV1-TRBV30 forward primers and a C-beta reverse primer. Each CDR3 protein is one row after TCRdb ran MiXCR on the multiplex PCR reads. The data show about 75,000 distinct CDR3 sequences, 65% to 75% seen once. Unsorted bulk tissue (roughly 18-32 mg) underwent RNA and DNA co-extraction. Sequenced sample: tumor-adjacent normal liver tissue. All receptors come from a man aged 35 to 55 with primary liver carcinoma and hepatitis B virus infection.

As concerns this clonotype: A read error may account for a junction end that differs from germline. V usage is TRBV28 and J usage is TRBJ2-5; possibly TRBD2 for D (6 bases). Germline lookup yields CDR1 MDHEN and CDR2 SYDVKM. This CDR3 region has 16 residues. In nucleotides, the CDR3 is TGTGCCTGCAGCCTTCCCAAGGGACTGGATCAAGAGACCCAGTACTTC. Amino acids: CACSLPKGLDQETQYF.

The V call is TRBV24-1, the J call TRBJ2-2; TRBD1 is a possible D gene (6 bases). Between the trimmed V and J ends, which lost 6 bases and 3 bases, there was a span of 13 bases. From germline, CDR1 is KGHDR and CDR2 SFDVKD. The CDR3 is 15 residues long. CDR3 bases: TGTGCCACCAGTACTACAGGGTTAGACACCGGGGAGCTGTTTTTT. Its protein is CATSTTGLDTGELFF.

The rearrangement uses TRBV28 and TRBJ2-7; 8 nucleotides line up with TRBD2. Germline V gene sequence: CDR1 MDHEN, CDR2 SYDVKM. Losses at the gene ends were 6 bases for V and 3 bases for J; bases not matched to a gene: 13. The length of the CDR3 is 16 residues. This CDR3 is CASRPGGFGANYEQYF. The CDR3 nucleotides are TGTGCCAGCAGACCGGGGGGGTTCGGGGCAAACTACGAGCAGTACTTC.

Comment on this clonotype: Being one base from a much bigger clone, this may be a read error. CDR3 in amino acids: CAISGDGQGGQEAQYF. The CDR3 coding sequence is TGTGCCATCAGTGGAGACGGACAGGGGGGCCAAGAGGCCCAGTACTTC. The chain carries TRBV10-3 and TRBJ2-5; TRBD1 matches 10 bases. Germline V lookup: CDR1 ENHRY, CDR2 SYGVKD. This CDR3 has 16 amino acids.

V is TRBV12-3 or TRBV12-4 and J is TRBJ1-1; D is undetermined. Trimming cost V 2 bases and J 5 bases, with 9 bases left between them. The CDR3 totals 13 residues. The CDR3: CASSLIPATEAFF. The CDR3 coding sequence is TGTGCCAGCAGTTTAATCCCGGCAACTGAAGCTTTCTTT.

In the case of this clonotype: One junction end disagrees with the germline gene, perhaps due to a read error. V and J are TRBV4-3 and TRBJ2-7; 10 positions match TRBD2. The CDR3 runs to 15 residues. CDR1 and CDR2 from the germline V gene are LGHNA and YSLEER. CDR3 loop: CANSQELAGEHEQYF. As DNA, the CDR3 is TGCGCCAACAGCCAGGAGCTAGCGGGAGAGCATGAGCAGTACTTC.

There are many counts of this clonotype. The chain links TRBV7-9 to TRBJ2-5, with 9 bases identical to TRBD2. V was pared by 5 bases and J by 4 bases, with 8 bases of the junction left unmatched. The CDR3 consists of 15 residues. Germline V lookup: CDR1 SEHNR, CDR2 FQNEAQ (reference sequence). The CDR3 here is CASSRTSEGLETQYF. The CDR3 region has the DNA TGTGCCAGCAGCAGGACTAGCGAGGGCCTAGAGACCCAGTACTTC.

Notes on this clonotype: One end of the junction does not line up with germline, which may come from a read error. V is TRBV18 and J is TRBJ1-2; 7 positions match TRBD1. The CDR3 loop spans 14 amino acids. Germline V CDR1 and CDR2: KGHSH, LQKENI. The CDR3 region has the DNA TGTGCCAGCTCTCGACGAAAGGGGGCCTATGGGGCAGCCTTC. This encodes CASSRRKGAYGAAF.

This clonotype was seen repeatedly, ten times or more. The gene calls are TRBV5-6 and TRBJ2-5; 7 bases are shared with TRBD1. V shed 2 bases and J 5 bases; nucleotides not matched to a gene: 3. The CDR3 consists of 13 residues. Per germline, CDR1 SGHDT and CDR2 YYEEEE. CDR3 bases: TGTGCCAGCAGCTTAGAACAGGGGGAGACCCAGTACTTC. Protein product: CASSLEQGETQYF.

On this clonotype itself: Just one base apart from a much larger clone, this may be a read error. V is TRBV28 and J is TRBJ2-6, with 9 bases that match TRBD1. CDR3 length: 18 amino acids. Germline-derived CDR1 and CDR2 are MDHEN and SYDVKM. The DNA for the CDR3 is TGTGCCAACAGTTTTCTCGGACAGGGGCTCTCTGGGGCCAACGTCCTGACTTTC. Protein: CANSFLGQGLSGANVLTF. Complete variable domain (other parts from reference TRBV28 and TRBJ2-6): DVKVTQSSRYLVKRTGEKVFLECVQDMDHENMFWYRQDPGLGLRLIYFSYDVKMKEKGDIPEGYSVSREKKERFSLILESASTNQTSMYLCANSFLGQGLSGANVLTFGAGSRLTVL.

At least ten counts were recorded for this clonotype. This chain joins TRBV6-5 and TRBJ2-3, with a weak D call TRBD2 (6 bases). The germline gives CDR1 MNHEY, CDR2 SVGAGI. Trimming stripped 0 bases from V and 0 bases from J, with 7 bases between. This CDR3 has 15 residues. CDR3 in DNA: TGTGCCAGCAGTTACTCCGGGACTAGCACAGATACGCAGTATTTT. Translating gives CASSYSGTSTDTQYF.

In regard to this clonotype: The missing conserved phenylalanine or tryptophan at the end of this CDR3 makes a read error likely. This chain links TRBV4-1 with TRBJ2-7; either TRBD1 or TRBD2 may fit D (5 bases each). This CDR3 has 14 amino acids. Germline loops: CDR1 MGHRA, CDR2 YSYEKL. The CDR3 DNA follows: TGCGCCAACAGCCGAGGGTTAGGGGCCTACGAGCAGTACTCC. The encoded protein is CANSRGLGAYEQYS.

Comment on this clonotype: No conserved phenylalanine or tryptophan is present at the end of the CDR3, so a read error is the likely explanation. Because the CDR3's place on the DNA is in doubt, the DNA is left out and the CDR3 is given as listed by TCRdb. This chain uses TRBV11-2 with TRBJ2-7; whether TRBD2, the table's D call, matches the DNA was not checked. The CDR3 extends over 13 residues, inclusive of both ends. Per germline, CDR1 SGHAT and CDR2 FQNNGV. The CDR3 protein is CASSFGGASEQCY.

This clonotype appeared a single time. The chain uses TRBV6-6 and TRBJ2-3; no clear D. Trimming took off 9 bases at V and 6 bases at J, with 22 bases between the two ends. Looked up from germline, CDR1 is MNHNY and CDR2 is SVGAGI (reference sequence). This CDR3 is built from 15 residues. CDR3: CASEQQIANTDTQYF. CDR3 DNA: TGTGCCAGTGAACAGCAAATAGCTAACACGGATACGCAGTATTTT.

Regarding this clonotype: One junction end does not reproduce the germline sequence, and a read error may be involved. This chain joins TRBV6-2 or TRBV6-3 and TRBJ2-1; possible D gene TRBD1, 5 bases. The CDR3 has 14 amino acids. CDR1 is MNHEY, CDR2 SVGEGT, per germline. In DNA, the CDR3 is TGTGCGAGCATTTGGGGAAAGGGGTCGGTTGAGCAGTTCTTC. It yields the protein CASIWGKGSVEQFF.

There are many counts of this clonotype. The chain employs TRBV6-2 or TRBV6-3 and TRBJ1-5; D might be TRBD1 (6 bases). The V gene's germline CDR1 is MNHEY and CDR2 SVGEGT. CDR3 length equals 15 residues. Trimming took 6 bases from V and 7 from J, leaving 19 bases between them. The CDR3 bases are TGTGCCAGCAGCTCGCTGGGTGGGGACAAGCAGCCCCAGCATTTT. Its translation: CASSSLGGDKQPQHF.

Only one count was recorded for this clonotype. The chain carries TRBV11-1 and TRBJ1-2, with a possible D match to TRBD1 (5 bases). Per the germline V gene, CDR1 is SGHAT and CDR2 is FQDESV (reference sequence). This CDR3 spans 16 amino acids. V shed 6 bases and J shed 4 bases, with 21 bases lying between them. CDR3 protein: CASSYRQTGDGYGYTF. CDR3 bases: TGTGCCAGCAGTTATAGACAGACCGGGGACGGCTATGGCTACACCTTC.

About this clonotype: The conserved phenylalanine or tryptophan is not found at the CDR3 terminus, so this likely reflects a read error. The rearrangement joins TRBV29-1 to TRBJ2-1; no definite D call. Germline V CDR1 and CDR2: SQVTM, ANQGSEA. The ends were cut back, 1 base at V and 6 bases at J, with 16 bases in the middle. The CDR3 loop spans 15 amino acids. CDR3 region: CSVEAGRCLVNEQFL. The CDR3 DNA follows: TGCAGCGTTGAAGCTGGCAGGTGCTTGGTCAATGAGCAGTTCCTC.

Remarks on this clonotype: The junction departs from the called germline gene at one end, perhaps through a read error. The chain uses TRBV7-8 and TRBJ2-4, with 12 bases identical to TRBD1. This CDR3 is 17 amino acids long. The germline CDR1 and CDR2 sequences are SGHVS and FQNEAQ. Here the CDR3 reads CANSPETGQGAKNTQYF. The DNA of the CDR3 is TGTGCCAACAGCCCTGAAACGGGACAGGGGGCCAAAAACACTCAGTACTTC.

As to this clonotype: The junction does not match germline at one end; this may be a read error. CDR3 DNA sequence: TGCGCCAGCAGTCCGCTCGGTGACAACAACAATGAGCAATTCTTC. Its translation is CASSPLGDNNNEQFF. This chain uses TRBV4-1 with TRBJ2-1; D unclear. CDR1 is MGHRA, CDR2 YSYEKL, per germline. The CDR3 consists of 15 residues.

The chain uses TRBV30 and TRBJ2-3; D is unclear. The J call may be in error: the DNA end matches TRBJ1-5 better. The CDR3 totals 14 residues. Looked up from germline, CDR1 is GTSNPN and CDR2 is SVGIG (reference sequence). CDR3: CAWSRLAFTDTQHF. The CDR3 region has the DNA TGTGCCTGGAGCCGACTAGCGTTCACAGATACGCAGCATTTT.

This clonotype came up once. Since the CDR3 does not end with the conserved phenylalanine or tryptophan, this likely comes from a read error. V usage is TRBV11-3 and J usage is TRBJ2-1; D remains unclear. The CDR3 runs to 12 residues. Germline V gene lookup returns CDR1 SGHNT and CDR2 YENEEA. CDR3 region: CPSSLNANEQFL. The CDR3 DNA sequence: TGTCCCAGCAGCTTAAATGCCAATGAGCAGTTCCTC.

Comment on this clonotype: One end of the junction fails to match germline, which may point to a read error. The rearrangement links TRBV12-3 or TRBV12-4 to TRBJ1-5; D is undetermined. The CDR3 has 14 residues. CDR3 region: CASCLQYSNQSQHF. The CDR3 nucleotides are TGTGCCAGCTGTTTACAGTATAGCAATCAGTCCCAGCATTTT.